The T cell receptor (beta chain) under discussion was sequenced for a study of blood T cell repertoires in COVID-19. Background on the study: COVID-19 samples, acute and convalescent, were from the United States, Italy and Spain. In each case, the material was cDNA or gDNA derived from T cells, B-cell-depleted T cells, or PBMCs.

Per the study methods: Amplification from reference gene primers served as the basis for estimated nucleated cell counts. Clones were sequenced by immunoSEQ multiplex PCR, and TCRdb holds only the in-frame ones, with some missing. The V and J calls and the clone size are those of that table, but D and trimming were determined from the DNA. This sample has under 150,000 clones, with approximately 84% found just once. Trimming took 3 bases from V and 4 from J; bases not matched to a gene: 4. This CDR3 has 14 amino acids. CDR1 and CDR2 from the germline V gene are SGHDN and FVKESK. This chain joins TRBV14 and TRBJ1-2, with TRBD1 matching over 8 bases. The receptor was derived from a human donor in a cohort sampled during active COVID-19. The sequenced material came from peripheral blood. The CDR3 DNA follows: TGTGCCAGCAGCCAGGGGACAGGACCCTATGGCTACACCTTC. It is translated as CASSQGTGPYGYTF. Variable domain in full (rest from reference TRBV14 and TRBJ1-2): EAGVTQFPSHSVIEKGQTVTLRCDPISGHDNLYWYRRVMGKEIKFLLHFVKESKQDESGMPNNRFLAERTGGTYSTLKVQPAELEDSGVYFCASSQGTGPYGYTFGSGTRLTVV.